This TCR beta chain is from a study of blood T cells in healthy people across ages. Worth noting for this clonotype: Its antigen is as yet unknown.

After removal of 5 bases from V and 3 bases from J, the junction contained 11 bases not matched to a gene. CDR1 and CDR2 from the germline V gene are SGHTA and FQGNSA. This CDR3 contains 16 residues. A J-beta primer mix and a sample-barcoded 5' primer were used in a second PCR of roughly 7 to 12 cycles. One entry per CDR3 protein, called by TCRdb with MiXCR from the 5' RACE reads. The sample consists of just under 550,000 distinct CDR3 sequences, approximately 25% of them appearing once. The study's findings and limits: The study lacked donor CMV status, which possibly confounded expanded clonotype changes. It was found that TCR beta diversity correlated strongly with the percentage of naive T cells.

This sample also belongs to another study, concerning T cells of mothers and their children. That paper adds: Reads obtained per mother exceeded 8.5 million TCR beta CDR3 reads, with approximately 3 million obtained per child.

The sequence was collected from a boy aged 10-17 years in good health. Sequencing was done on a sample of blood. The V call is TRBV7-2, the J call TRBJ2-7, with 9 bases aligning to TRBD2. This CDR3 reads CASSLGSGSPFYEQYF. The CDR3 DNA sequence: TGTGCCAGCAGCCTGGGTAGCGGGAGTCCTTTCTACGAGCAGTACTTC.